The rows below give T cell receptor beta chains drawn from one sample of a study of Ad26.COV2.S vaccination and SARS-CoV-2 variants. The table came from immunoSEQ multiplex PCR; TCRdb's copy has only in-frame clones and leaves some out. The profile covers 290,000 or so clones, with around 87% appearing a single time and approximately 3.4% taken by the ten largest. The source was peripheral blood, collected in a trial of Ad26.COV2.S vaccine versus placebo. The receptors come from a person aged 18-65 years who received the Ad26.COV2.S COVID-19 vaccine or a placebo. CDR3s include the opening cysteine and the closing phenylalanine or tryptophan. D genes are given only for firm matches. Rows may omit the clone size; those that give it use once, few, many or a size class.

>TRBV14|13|TRBJ2-3|.|.
TGTGCCAGCAGCCAAGTCCCCCGGGATACGCAGTATTTT
CASSQVPRDTQYF
>TRBV7-2|16|TRBJ2-3|.|TRBD2
TGTGCCAGCAGCTTAGTGGGACTAGTAGTCGGAGATACGCAGTATTTT
CASSLVGLVVGDTQYF
>TRBV7-3|16|TRBJ2-2|.|.
TGTGCCAGCAGCTTAGCAGGGTCGTTTTCCACCGGGGAGCTGTTTTTT
CASSLAGSFSTGELFF
>TRBV13|16|TRBJ2-7|once|.
TGTGCCAGCAGCCCTAGGACCGGGACATTGAGGGTCGAGCAGTACTTC
CASSPRTGTLRVEQYF
>TRBV7-2|14|TRBJ2-7|few|.
TGTGCCAGCAGCCGGGACCCCCGGGGCGACGAGCAGTACTTC
CASSRDPRGDEQYF
>TRBV4-1|13|TRBJ2-7|.|.
TGCGCCAGCAGCCAAGTGGGGAACAGCGAGCAGTACTTC
CASSQVGNSEQYF
>TRBV5-1|12|TRBJ1-2|.|.
TGCGCCAGCAGCTCGGAGGGAACCAGCTACACCTTC
CASSSEGTSYTF
>TRBV19|16|TRBJ1-3|few|TRBD1
TGTGCCAGCCAGAGCTTTGCGACAGGGACTGGAAACACCATATATTTT
CASQSFATGTGNTIYF
>TRBV6-1|17|TRBJ1-1|.|TRBD1
TGTGCCAGCAGTGGAGCGACAGGGGGCGGATTTAATACTGAAGCTTTCTTT
CASSGATGGGFNTEAFF
>TRBV7-9|12|TRBJ1-4|.|.
TGTGCCAGCAGCCGGACGGATGAAAAACTGTTTTTT
CASSRTDEKLFF
>TRBV19|13|TRBJ1-6|once|.
TGTGCCAGTAGTACTGGACTGAATTCACCCCTCCACTTT
CASSTGLNSPLHF
>TRBV28|14|TRBJ1-4|.|.
TGTGCCAGCAGCCCCGGGGGTTTGGGTGAAAAACTGTTTTTT
CASSPGGLGEKLFF
>TRBV27|16|TRBJ2-4|.|TRBD2
TGTGCCAGCAGTCCCAGACTAGCCCTAGCCAAAAACATTCAGTACTTC
CASSPRLALAKNIQYF
>TRBV18|16|TRBJ2-5|.|TRBD2
TGTGCCAGCTCACCTCCGGGACTAGCGGGAGAAGAGACCCAGTACTTC
CASSPPGLAGEETQYF
>TRBV27|11|TRBJ2-7|.|TRBD1
TGTGCCAGCAGTCCAGGGGGCGAGCAGTACTTC
CASSPGGEQYF
>TRBV6-2/TRBV6-3|19|TRBJ2-7|.|TRBD2
TGTGCCAGCAGCGAAGGGACTAGCGGGGCTATTAGCAGCTACTACGAGCAGTACTTC
CASSEGTSGAISSYYEQYF
>TRBV5-5|12|TRBJ2-3|.|.
TGTGCCAGCAGCTTTGGCACAGATACGCAGTATTTT
CASSFGTDTQYF
>TRBV18|14|TRBJ1-1|.|.
TGTGCCAGCTCACCAATAGAAGGGTACACTGAAGCTTTCTTT
CASSPIEGYTEAFF
>TRBV27|14|TRBJ1-2|.|.
TGTGCCAGCAGTTTTGGGGGGACTAACTATGGCTACACCTTC
CASSFGGTNYGYTF
>TRBV30|12|TRBJ2-5|few|.
TGTGCCTGGGGACTCGTCGGAGAGACCCAGTACTTC
CAWGLVGETQYF
>TRBV18|14|TRBJ1-1|.|.
TGTGCCAGCTCACCACCGCCCGGGAACACTGAAGCTTTCTTT
CASSPPPGNTEAFF
>TRBV15|15|TRBJ2-1|.|TRBD2
TGTGCCACCACGCGGGAGGCGGGAGGATTCAGTGAGCAGTTCTTC
CATTREAGGFSEQFF
>TRBV10-2|15|TRBJ1-1|few|TRBD1
TGCGCCAGCAGTGCCCGTTGGACAGGGTTGACTGAAGCTTTCTTT
CASSARWTGLTEAFF
>TRBV2|13|TRBJ2-4|.|.
TGTGCCAGCAGAGGGGAAGCCAAAAACATTCAGTACTTC
CASRGEAKNIQYF
>TRBV3-1/TRBV3-2|13|TRBJ1-1|.|.
TGTGCCAGCAGCCAAGACTCGACGGGGGCAGCTTTCTTT
CASSQDSTGAAFF
>TRBV27|14|TRBJ1-5|.|.
TGTGCCAGCAGTTTGGGTATGGGCAATCAGCCCCAGCATTTT
CASSLGMGNQPQHF
>TRBV28|12|TRBJ2-5|.|TRBD2
TGTGCCAGCCAGATGGGGAGGGCGACCCAGTACTTC
CASQMGRATQYF
>TRBV9|15|TRBJ1-1|.|.
TGTGCCAGCAGCGTAGGGGGAGGCCGGAACACTGAAGCTTTCTTT
CASSVGGGRNTEAFF
>TRBV29-1|12|TRBJ1-2|.|.
TGCAGCGTTGGAGGGTCCAACTATGGCTACACCTTC
CSVGGSNYGYTF
>TRBV7-2|14|TRBJ1-1|.|.
TGTGCCAGCAGCTTAGCCTACACGAACACTGAAGCTTTCTTT
CASSLAYTNTEAFF
>TRBV7-7|16|TRBJ2-3|.|.
TGTGCTAGCAGCCCACGACTAACCTCTAGCACAGATACGCAGTATTTT
CASSPRLTSSTDTQYF
>TRBV5-5|14|TRBJ1-1|.|.
TGTGCCAGCAGCTTGGGGCCGGTGAACACTGAAGCTTTCTTT
CASSLGPVNTEAFF
>TRBV5-1|15|TRBJ2-1|.|.
TGCGCCAGCAGCTTGTTACAGCAGGGTAACAATGAGCAGTTCTTC
CASSLLQQGNNEQFF
>TRBV6-4|11|TRBJ1-5|.|.
TGTGCCAGCAGTGAGGGCCAGCCCCAGCATTTT
CASSEGQPQHF
>TRBV6-5|13|TRBJ1-5|.|.
TGTGCCAGCAGTTTGGATCGGGATCAGCCCCAGCATTTT
CASSLDRDQPQHF
>TRBV19|14|TRBJ2-5|.|TRBD2
TGTGCCAGTATGCGGGGGGGTCCCCAAGAGACCCAGTACTTC
CASMRGGPQETQYF
>TRBV3-1/TRBV3-2|13|TRBJ2-2|.|.
TGTGCCAGCAGCCAAAACAGGGCCGGGGAGCTGTTTTTT
CASSQNRAGELFF
>TRBV4-1|15|TRBJ1-1|.|.
TGCGCCAGCAGCCAAGTCGGGACGGTGAACACTGAAGCTTTCTTT
CASSQVGTVNTEAFF
>TRBV16|14|TRBJ2-3|.|.
TGTGCCAGCAGCCAATATATAAACACAGATACGCAGTATTTT
CASSQYINTDTQYF
>TRBV9|16|TRBJ2-7|.|TRBD1
TGTGCCAGCAGCCCACGGGGGAGGACAGGGGGCTACGAGCAGTACTTC
CASSPRGRTGGYEQYF
>TRBV5-1|16|TRBJ2-3|.|.
TGCGCCAGCAGCTTATCGGCGTCGGGGGTCCCAGATACGCAGTATTTT
CASSLSASGVPDTQYF